What follows is one TCR beta chain and its context. What it binds is not known. The sample comes from a study of regulatory T cells in long-lasting Graves disease. The overall study: Graves' patients, diagnosed recently, had received antithyroid drugs under 3 months.

Documented time point: newly diagnosed GD, antithyroid drugs for less than 3 months. PBMC RNA was the source of the TCR library. TCR beta libraries were built with iRepertoire HTBI primers and Arm-PCR of CDR3 regions. TCRdb fed the multiplex PCR reads into MiXCR, producing one record per CDR3 protein. The data hold approximately 400,000 distinct CDR3 sequences, with more than 13% observed a single time. The CDR3 has 13 amino acids. V trimming: 5 bases; J trimming: 2 bases; junction bases outside the gene matches: 3. In germline, CDR1 is ENHRY, CDR2 SYGVKD. Study results and caveats: The study found TRBV28, TRBJ1-2 and TRBJ2-5 favored in persistent disease.

The sample also formed part of further work on T cells in Graves' hyperthyroidism and ophthalmopathy. That paper adds: Orbital computed tomography and thyroid ultrasound, together with serum TRAb and thyroxine and clinical symptoms, were used for diagnoses. Appearing also in blood were most of the thyroid clonotypes expanded above 0.001.

The chain carries TRBV10-3 and TRBJ2-7, with 7 bases identical to TRBD1. The TCR sequence derives from a woman in her twenties or thirties with Graves disease. This material consisted of peripheral blood mononuclear cells (PBMCs), taken at new diagnosis, from a patient treated with antithyroid drugs. CDR3 loop: CAISPGTAYEQYF. The DNA for the CDR3 is TGTGCCATCAGTCCAGGGACAGCCTACGAGCAGTACTTC.